One sample yielded the 23 T cell receptor beta chains listed below, sequenced in a study of shared clonotypes between healthy human individuals. Using immunoSEQ multiplex PCR, the repertoire was profiled, and TCRdb retains in-frame clones only, with some absent. This sample has 1.5 million to 2.5 million clones, with about 95% found just once. Terminally differentiated effector memory CD45RA+ cells were excluded by CCR7 positive selection of CD45RO-negative cells. Specimen: naive CD8+ T cells sorted from blood. These receptors originate from a man aged 18 to 30 in good health.

The rearrangement joins TRBV29-1 to TRBJ1-2, with D possibly matching TRBD1 (6 bases). Looked up from germline, CDR1 is SQVTM and CDR2 is ANQGSEA. The ends were cut back, 5 bases at V and 6 bases at J, with 19 bases in the middle. This CDR3 contains 14 residues. CDR3 sequence: CSVRQGITRDGYTF. The DNA of the CDR3 is TGCAGCGTTCGCCAGGGGATCACCAGGGATGGCTACACCTTC. The whole variable domain, remainder taken from reference TRBV29-1 and TRBJ1-2, is SAVISQKPSRDICQRGTSLTIQCQVDSQVTMMFWYRQQPGQSLTLIATANQGSEATYESGFVIDKFPISRPNLTFSTLTVSNMSPEDSSIYLCSVRQGITRDGYTFGSGTRLTVV.

V gene TRBV30 combines with J gene TRBJ1-1; possibly TRBD1 for D (5 bases). Germline-derived CDR1 and CDR2 are GTSNPN and SVGIG (reference sequence). This CDR3 has 13 amino acids. Trimming cost V 1 base and J 0 bases, with 6 bases left between them. In DNA, the CDR3 is TGTGCCTGGAGTGGACAGATGAACACTGAAGCTTTCTTT. This encodes CAWSGQMNTEAFF.

This clone appeared once. J is TRBJ2-1 and V is TRBV15; 7 bases are a match to TRBD2. Looked up from germline, CDR1 is LNHNV and CDR2 is YYDKDF (reference sequence). The CDR3 consists of 13 residues. V lost 6 bases to trimming and J lost 9 bases; unmatched junction nucleotides: 8. The CDR3 is CATRAGRESEQFF. Written as DNA, the CDR3 is TGTGCCACCAGAGCAGGGAGGGAGAGTGAGCAGTTCTTC.

The rearrangement links TRBV7-9 to TRBJ1-4; 9 bases are shared with TRBD1. With 4 bases clipped from V and 3 bases from J, the junction kept 9 bases outside the gene matches. Looked up from germline, CDR1 is SEHNR and CDR2 is FQNEAQ (reference sequence). The CDR3 is made up of 17 amino acids. CDR3 residues: CASSSTTGGRANEKLFF. Written as DNA, the CDR3 is TGTGCCAGCAGCTCCACGACAGGGGGACGTGCTAATGAAAAACTGTTTTTT.

This clone was recorded only once. The genes are TRBV7-8 and TRBJ2-5; perhaps TRBD1 as D (6 bases). Germline V gene sequence: CDR1 SGHVS, CDR2 FQNEAQ. The CDR3 has 14 amino acids. The V end lost 4 bases, the J end lost 5 bases, and 14 bases lay between the germline ends. The CDR3 reads CASSSKQGSETQYF. The CDR3 nucleotides are TGTGCCAGCAGCTCAAAACAGGGATCGGAGACCCAGTACTTC.

The chain has TRBV28 and TRBJ1-6; D is undetermined. The germline CDR1 and CDR2 sequences are MDHEN and SYDVKM. Trimming removed 1 base from V and 2 bases from J, with 6 bases in between. The CDR3 contains 15 residues. The CDR3 sequence: CASSLSPAYNSPLHF. The CDR3 DNA is TGTGCCAGCAGTTTATCTCCAGCCTATAATTCACCCCTCCACTTT. The full variable domain, with the rest looked up from reference TRBV28 and TRBJ1-6, is DVKVTQSSRYLVKRTGEKVFLECVQDMDHENMFWYRQDPGLGLRLIYFSYDVKMKEKGDIPEGYSVSREKKERFSLILESASTNQTSMYLCASSLSPAYNSPLHFGNGTRLTVT.

The chain employs TRBV6-6 and TRBJ2-5; D call uncertain. CDR1 and CDR2 from the germline V gene are MNHNY and SVGAGI (reference sequence). The CDR3 covers 13 residues. V was shortened by 2 bases and J by 5 bases, with 9 bases between the two germline ends. The CDR3 DNA sequence: TGTGCCAGCAGTTACGGCACACTGGAGACCCAGTACTTC. It is translated as CASSYGTLETQYF.

This sequence joins TRBV5-5 and TRBJ2-7; 9 nucleotides agree with TRBD2. CDR1 and CDR2 (germline): SGHKS, YYEKEE (reference sequence). Trimming at V came to 0 bases and at J to 3 bases, leaving 4 bases not matched to a gene. The CDR3 covers 15 residues. The CDR3 is CASSLVPSGVYEQYF. CDR3 DNA: TGTGCCAGCAGCTTGGTCCCTAGCGGGGTCTACGAGCAGTACTTC. Combining the CDR3 with reference TRBV5-5 and TRBJ2-7 gives the whole variable domain DAGVTQSPTHLIKTRGQQVTLRCSPISGHKSVSWYQQVLGQGPQFIFQYYEKEERGRGNFPDRFSARQFPNYSSELNVNALLLGDSALYLCASSLVPSGVYEQYFGPGTRLTVT.

The chain joins TRBV9 to TRBJ1-2, with TRBD1 matching over 7 bases. The CDR3 has 14 residues. The trim removed 4 bases at V and 6 bases at J, leaving 9 bases unmatched. Looked up from germline, CDR1 is SGDLS and CDR2 is YYNGEE. The CDR3 DNA follows: TGTGCCAGCAGCACCGGGACAGTTATGAATGGCTACACCTTC. Its protein is CASSTGTVMNGYTF.

J is TRBJ1-1 and V is TRBV7-9; D gene unclear. The CDR3 totals 14 residues. CDR1 is SEHNR, CDR2 FQNEAQ, per germline (reference sequence). Trimming shortened V by 5 bases and J by 0 bases, and 10 bases separated the two germline ends. The CDR3 coding sequence is TGTGCCAGCAGCCACGGACGGTTGAACACTGAAGCTTTCTTT. This sequence encodes CASSHGRLNTEAFF.

This sequence joins TRBV11-2 and TRBJ2-7, with 12 bases identical to TRBD1. Germline CDR1 reads SGHAT; CDR2 reads FQNNGV. The CDR3 covers 13 residues. With 10 bases clipped from V and 4 bases from J, the junction kept 5 bases outside the gene matches. The CDR3 protein is CAIRDRGQYEQYF. CDR3 DNA sequence: TGTGCCATCCGGGACAGGGGGCAATACGAGCAGTACTTC. The variable domain in full, with the rest retrieved from reference TRBV11-2 and TRBJ2-7, is EAGVAQSPRYKIIEKRQSVAFWCNPISGHATLYWYQQILGQGPKLLIQFQNNGVVDDSQLPKDRFSAERLKGVDSTLKIQPAKLEDSAVYLCAIRDRGQYEQYFGPGTRLTVT.

The chain combines TRBV12-5 with TRBJ1-1; D is unclear. CDR3 length: 13 amino acids. V was trimmed by 2 bases and J by 6 bases, leaving 10 bases between them. Per germline, CDR1 LGHNT and CDR2 FRNRAP. Here the CDR3 DNA reads TGTGCTAGTGGTTTGTGGGATGGAGCTGAAGCTTTCTTT. Translated, it gives CASGLWDGAEAFF.

This clone was picked up one time. The chain joins TRBV5-6 to TRBJ2-3; TRBD2 agrees at 9 bases. The CDR3 runs 16 residues. Germline V gives CDR1 SGHDT, CDR2 YYEEEE. J gave up 2 bases and V 4 bases, and 8 bases lay outside the gene matches. DNA of the CDR3: TGTGCCAGCAGCGTGGAGAGCGGGGGGTTCACAGATACGCAGTATTTT. This gives the protein CASSVESGGFTDTQYF.

DNA for the CDR3: TGTGCCAGCAGTCTACAGGGGGCCTATGGCTACACCTTC. Amino acids: CASSLQGAYGYTF. This chain links TRBV28 with TRBJ1-2; 9 bases are a match to TRBD1. This CDR3 region has 13 residues. V shed 5 bases, J shed 4 bases, and the junction held 2 bases outside the gene matches. The germline V gene has CDR1 MDHEN and CDR2 SYDVKM.

The V and J genes are TRBV11-2 and TRBJ1-1; possible D gene TRBD1, 6 bases. The germline V and J ends were trimmed by 5 bases and 1 base, with 14 bases remaining between them. CDR3 size: 15 residues. CDR1 is SGHAT, CDR2 FQNNGV, per germline. The CDR3 spells CASSPTQGQNTEAFF. CDR3 DNA sequence: TGTGCCAGCAGCCCAACACAGGGACAGAACACTGAAGCTTTCTTT.

DNA of the CDR3: TGTGCCAGCAGCTTGGACCATTACAATGAGCAGTTCTTC. Translation gives CASSLDHYNEQFF. V gene TRBV11-2 combines with J gene TRBJ2-1; no clear D. Trimming left V 3 bases short and J 4 bases short, with 7 bases between. This CDR3 contains 13 residues. Germline V gene sequence: CDR1 SGHAT, CDR2 FQNNGV.

The chain carries TRBV19 and TRBJ1-1; D gene unclear. This CDR3 has 11 amino acids. The ends were cut back, 9 bases at V and 1 base at J, with 6 bases in the middle. Germline V gene data show CDR1 as LNHDA and CDR2 as SQIVND (reference sequence). This CDR3 is CASLENTEAFF. The CDR3 bases are TGTGCCAGCTTAGAGAACACTGAAGCTTTCTTT.

The chain recombines TRBV19 with TRBJ1-4; possibly TRBD1 for D (5 bases). Trimming pared 5 bases from V and 8 bases from J, leaving 21 bases between. Germline CDR1 and CDR2: LNHDA and SQIVND (reference sequence). The CDR3 extends over 16 amino acids. The CDR3 here is CASSVGTLPGGEKLFF. CDR3 bases: TGTGCCAGTAGTGTGGGGACTCTCCCCGGTGGAGAAAAACTGTTTTTT.

The rearrangement links TRBV9 to TRBJ2-2; 14 bases map to TRBD2. CDR1 and CDR2 (germline): SGDLS, YYNGEE. This CDR3 is built from 18 residues. After removal of 1 base from V and 2 bases from J, the junction contained 4 bases not matched to a gene. The CDR3 DNA reads TGTGCCAGCAGCGTATGGGGACTAGCGGGAGTAAACACCGGGGAGCTGTTTTTT. This gives the protein CASSVWGLAGVNTGELFF. The full variable domain, rest sourced from reference TRBV9 and TRBJ2-2, is DSGVTQTPKHLITATGQRVTLRCSPRSGDLSVYWYQQSLDQGLQFLIQYYNGEERAKGNILERFSAQQFPDLHSELNLSSLELGDSALYFCASSVWGLAGVNTGELFFGEGSRLTVL.

The chain joins TRBV7-9 to TRBJ2-2; D is perhaps TRBD2 (6 bases). V dropped 2 bases and J dropped 3 bases, with 10 bases sitting between them. The CDR3 is 15 amino acids. Germline assignment: CDR1 SEHNR and CDR2 FQNEAQ (reference sequence). The CDR3 loop reads CASSLSWGDTGELFF. CDR3 sequence (DNA): TGTGCCAGCAGCTTATCTTGGGGGGACACCGGGGAGCTGTTTTTT.

This clone turned up a few times. This same CDR3 is encoded by further DNA sequences in the sample. The genes are TRBV19 and TRBJ1-1, with D perhaps TRBD1 (6 bases). The CDR3 covers 13 residues. The germline V gene has CDR1 LNHDA and CDR2 SQIVND (reference sequence). V was pared by 3 bases and J by 4 bases, with 9 bases between. The CDR3 region is CASSMGGGTEAFF. As DNA, the CDR3 is TGTGCCAGTAGTATGGGAGGGGGCACTGAAGCTTTCTTT. The variable domain in full, with the rest retrieved from reference TRBV19 and TRBJ1-1, is DGGITQSPKYLFRKEGQNVTLSCEQNLNHDAMYWYRQDPGQGLRLIYYSQIVNDFQKGDIAEGYSVSREKKESFPLTVTSAQKNPTAFYLCASSMGGGTEAFFGQGTRLTVV.

CDR3 region: CASSEGLEGPLALAQHF. In DNA form, the CDR3 reads TGTGCCAGCAGTGAGGGTCTGGAGGGGCCCCTAGCGTTGGCCCAGCATTTT. This chain uses TRBV6-1 with TRBJ1-5, with a weak D call TRBD1 (5 bases). Germline values: CDR1 MNHNS, CDR2 SASEGT. The CDR3 loop spans 17 amino acids. V lost 3 bases and J 11 bases, leaving 26 bases between the germline ends.

This chain connects TRBV6-6 to TRBJ2-5; 9 bases map to TRBD2. The junction had 5 bases not matched to a gene; V was cut back by 11 bases and J by 1 base. The length of the CDR3 is 13 residues. CDR1 is MNHNY and CDR2 is SVGAGI in the germline V gene (reference sequence). In DNA, the CDR3 is TGTGCCGCGGGAGGGCCGACCCAAGAGACCCAGTACTTC. Translating gives CAAGGPTQETQYF.